This T cell receptor beta chain is drawn from a study of cytomegalovirus exposure and HLA in healthy donors. Study in general: Among the 300 to 500 genotyped donors, 65% to 85% were placed in the Caucasian-associated ancestry cluster.

Regarding this clone: Its specificity is not known.

Whole-study results and caveats: Most of the CMV-associated TCR beta chains (in a later analysis) appeared to be HLA-restricted.

In the PCR, 60 Vbeta and 13 Jbeta primers were used. Using immunoSEQ multiplex PCR, the repertoire was profiled, and TCRdb retains in-frame clones only, with some absent. The data show fewer than 110,000 clones, with more than 65% seen just once and under 13% held by the top ten. Germline V lookup: CDR1 SGHTA, CDR2 FQGNSA. The length of the CDR3 is 17 residues. V shed 5 bases and J 2 bases; nucleotides not matched to a gene: 15. This receptor was obtained from a woman aged 18-29 years in good health and CMV-seropositive. Specimen: PBMCs. The rearrangement links TRBV7-2 to TRBJ2-7, with TRBD1 matching 7 bases. The CDR3 region has the DNA TGTGCCAGCAGCCGAACTAAACAACAGGGGTGGGCCTACGAGCAGTACTTC. Translating it yields CASSRTKQQGWAYEQYF.